One sample yielded the 26 T cell receptor beta chains listed below, sequenced in a study of shared T cell receptors in the human thymus. Data came from immunoSEQ multiplex PCR; TCRdb stores just in-frame clones and leaves some out. Counted here are 650,000 to 950,000 clones, approximately 85% occurring once; the ten biggest clones make up under 0.012%. These sequences were also reported in another study, on human thymus T cells.

Sequencing was done on a sample of thymocytes. The receptor set was obtained from a girl in the first two years of life with a congenital heart defect.

The CDR3 DNA follows: TGTGCCAGCAGCTATGGACAGGGGTGGTACGAGCAGTACTTC. It encodes CASSYGQGWYEQYF. V and J are TRBV7-2 and TRBJ2-7; TRBD1 aligns across 9 bases. The J segment lost 4 bases and the V segment lost 4 bases, leaving 5 bases of the junction unmatched. The CDR3 contains 14 residues. Per the germline V gene, CDR1 is SGHTA and CDR2 is FQGNSA.

This clone appeared a few times. V is TRBV25-1 and J is TRBJ2-7; a weak D match, TRBD2 (5 bases). V dropped 4 bases and J dropped 1 base, with 20 bases sitting between them. Germline CDR1 is MGHDK and CDR2 is SYGVNS. This CDR3 has 17 residues. CDR3 nucleotides: TGTGCCAGCAGTGGGGTAGCGCTTCCCCAGGAATCCTACGAGCAGTACTTC. It codes for CASSGVALPQESYEQYF.

The chain has TRBV18 and TRBJ2-7; 8 bases line up with TRBD1. Germline V CDR1 and CDR2: KGHSH, LQKENI. The CDR3 runs 15 residues. With V trimmed by 4 bases and J by 3 bases, 8 bases remained unmatched. The CDR3 nucleotides read TGTGCCAGCTCACAAAGACAGGGGATGGTCTACGAGCAGTACTTC. Its translation is CASSQRQGMVYEQYF.

CDR3 sequence (DNA): TGCGCCAGCCCGGGACTTTGGAACACTGAAGCTTTCTTT. Its protein product is CASPGLWNTEAFF. This chain uses TRBV23-1 with TRBJ1-1; D possibly corresponds to TRBD1 (5 bases). TRBV23-1 is identified as an open reading frame with a role that is uncertain. V was clipped by 8 bases and J by 1 base, with 11 bases between them. CDR3 size: 13 residues.

J is TRBJ1-1 and V is TRBV7-3, with D possibly matching TRBD1 (5 bases). The germline V gene has CDR1 SGHTA and CDR2 FQGTGA. The CDR3 length is 15 residues. V was cut by 4 bases and J by 4 bases, with 16 bases left in between. CDR3 residues: CASSSPAQVPTEAFF. The CDR3 DNA follows: TGTGCCAGCAGCTCGCCCGCACAGGTCCCCACTGAAGCTTTCTTT.

The chain uses TRBV6-1 and TRBJ2-5, with TRBD2 identical over 8 bases. Germline CDR1 is MNHNS and CDR2 is SASEGT. With V trimmed by 1 base and J by 4 bases, 8 bases remained unmatched. CDR3 length: 16 residues. The CDR3 nucleotides are TGTGCCAGCAGTGAAGACTCACTAGCGGACAGAGAGACCCAGTACTTC. Its protein is CASSEDSLADRETQYF.

The gene calls are TRBV2 and TRBJ2-7; D might be TRBD1 (6 bases). The ends were cut back, 8 bases at V and 6 bases at J, with 20 bases in the middle. Looked up from germline, CDR1 is SNHLY and CDR2 is FYNNEI. The CDR3 sequence is 14 residues long. The CDR3 loop is CASGDTLQGIEQYF. CDR3 in DNA: TGTGCCAGCGGGGATACGTTACAGGGTATCGAGCAGTACTTC.

The chain couples TRBV7-4 to TRBJ2-5; 9 bases align to TRBD1. The CDR3 runs to 15 residues. V shed 5 bases, J shed 5 bases, and the junction held 9 bases outside the gene matches. CDR1 is SGHVT, CDR2 SQSDAQ, per germline. DNA for the CDR3: TGTGCCAGCAGCCCAAAGGGACAGGGCGAGGAGACCCAGTACTTC. Encoded protein: CASSPKGQGEETQYF.

The chain is built from TRBV28 and TRBJ2-7, with 9 bases fitting TRBD1. CDR1 and CDR2 (germline): MDHEN, SYDVKM. CDR3 size: 16 residues. With V trimmed by 2 bases and J by 2 bases, 7 bases remained unmatched. Here the CDR3 DNA reads TGTGCCAGCAGTTTACGTCCCGGGACAGGGACCTACGAGCAGTACTTC. Its translation is CASSLRPGTGTYEQYF.

This clone turned up a few times. The chain links TRBV5-8 to TRBJ1-5; 9 positions match TRBD1. The CDR3 has 17 residues. Germline V CDR1 and CDR2: SGHTS, YDEGEE. Germline trimming cut 3 bases from V and 2 bases from J; bases unmatched to any gene: 9. The CDR3 region has the DNA TGTGCCAGCAGCTCCCGGACAGGGGTTGTGGGCAATCAGCCCCAGCATTTT. It encodes CASSSRTGVVGNQPQHF.

V is TRBV27 and J is TRBJ1-4; 8 positions agree with TRBD1. The junction had 9 bases not matched to a gene; V was cut back by 3 bases and J by 3 bases. Looked up from germline, CDR1 is MNHEY and CDR2 is SMNVEV (reference sequence). The CDR3 covers 17 residues. The CDR3 spells CASSLSRDRFPNEKLFF. The CDR3 DNA is TGTGCCAGCAGTTTGTCCCGGGACAGGTTTCCTAATGAAAAACTGTTTTTT.

V usage is TRBV21-1 and J usage is TRBJ2-3; TRBD2, as called in the table, went unchecked against the DNA. TRBV21-1 counts as a pseudogene. The length of the CDR3 is 16 residues. The CDR3 DNA is TGTGCCAGCAGCATCGGGACTAGCATTAATACAGATACGCAGTATTTT. Its translation: CASSIGTSINTDTQYF.

The CDR3 region is CASSFMRQTGCEKLFF. CDR3 in DNA: TGTGCCAGCAGCTTTATGAGGCAGACTGGGTGTGAAAAACTGTTTTTT. The rearrangement uses TRBV7-2 and TRBJ1-4, with D hard to call. Germline loops: CDR1 SGHTA, CDR2 FQGNSA. The CDR3 is 16 amino acids. Trimming stripped 3 bases from V and 7 bases from J, with 18 bases between.

The V and J genes are TRBV10-3 and TRBJ1-4; D not resolved. From germline, CDR1 is ENHRY and CDR2 SYGVKD. The CDR3 is 15 residues long. V was pared by 1 base and J by 8 bases, with 14 bases between. DNA of the CDR3: TGTGCCATCAGTGAGTATGCCAGGCCCCGGGAAAAACTGTTTTTT. Encoded protein: CAISEYARPREKLFF.

V gene TRBV4-1 combines with J gene TRBJ2-4; TRBD2 matches 12 bases. Trimming removed 0 bases from V and 4 bases from J; junction bases left unmatched: 10. This CDR3 has 19 amino acids. Germline assignment: CDR1 MGHRA and CDR2 YSYEKL. The CDR3 loop reads CASSQDPFLAGGWKNIQYF. CDR3 nucleotide sequence: TGCGCCAGCAGCCAAGATCCTTTTCTAGCGGGGGGGTGGAAAAACATTCAGTACTTC.

In DNA, the CDR3 is TGCGCCAGCAGCTCCCTGCATATTAGACAGGCGCGTTACGAGCAGTACTTC. Translating gives CASSSLHIRQARYEQYF. The chain is built from TRBV5-1 and TRBJ2-7, with a possible D match to TRBD1 (6 bases). CDR1 and CDR2 (germline): SGHRS, YFSETQ. The CDR3 length is 17 residues. V dropped 3 bases and J dropped 4 bases, with 23 bases sitting between them.

This clone has more than one count but fewer than ten. This rearrangement joins TRBV6-1 to TRBJ1-1; possibly TRBD1 for D (5 bases). Per the germline V gene, CDR1 is MNHNS and CDR2 is SASEGT. The V end was cut by 0 bases, the J end by 4 bases, with 9 bases between. This CDR3 spans 14 amino acids. The CDR3 is CASSEAQGGTEAFF. The CDR3 coding sequence is TGTGCCAGCAGTGAAGCGCAGGGCGGCACTGAAGCTTTCTTT.

As concerns this clone: The junction and the germline gene differ at one end; a read error may be behind it. The rearrangement links TRBV28 to TRBJ2-1; 10 nucleotides agree with TRBD2. Germline lookup yields CDR1 MDHEN and CDR2 SYDVKM. The CDR3 consists of 19 residues. The CDR3 spells CASSSHLAGARYFVNEQFF. CDR3 DNA sequence: TGTGCCAGCAGTTCCCATCTAGCGGGGGCACGATATTTCGTCAATGAACAGTTCTTC.

This rearrangement joins TRBV2 to TRBJ1-6; possibly TRBD1 for D (5 bases). Germline V gives CDR1 SNHLY, CDR2 FYNNEI. V lost 7 bases to trimming and J lost 13 bases, with 17 bases between them. The CDR3 length is 13 residues. This chain's CDR3 is CASKTGERSPLHF. The CDR3 DNA reads as TGTGCCAGCAAGACGGGGGAACGTTCGCCCCTCCACTTT.

The V and J genes are TRBV5-1 and TRBJ2-7, with 8 bases matching TRBD2. The junction had 11 bases not matched to a gene; V was cut back by 4 bases and J by 2 bases. This CDR3 has 16 residues. CDR1 and CDR2 (germline): SGHRS, YFSETQ. In nucleotides, the CDR3 is TGCGCCAGCAGCCCGGAACCGGGACTAGGGGCCTACGAGCAGTACTTC. Residues: CASSPEPGLGAYEQYF.

This chain joins TRBV19 and TRBJ1-6; maybe TRBD1 (6 bases). The V gene lost 4 bases and the J gene lost 7 bases, with 11 bases spanning the gap. CDR3 length: 14 amino acids. Looked up from germline, CDR1 is LNHDA and CDR2 is SQIVND (reference sequence). For the CDR3, the DNA is TGTGCCAGTAGTAACAGGGCACCAAATTCACCCCTCCACTTT. As protein: CASSNRAPNSPLHF.

The chain employs TRBV9 and TRBJ2-1; TRBD2 agrees at 8 bases. The CDR3 totals 16 residues. The trim removed 0 bases at V and 3 bases at J, leaving 5 bases unmatched. The germline V gene encodes CDR1 SGDLS and CDR2 YYNGEE. In DNA, the CDR3 is TGTGCCAGCAGCGTAGCTAATAGCGGGGTCTACAATGAGCAGTTCTTC. Translating it yields CASSVANSGVYNEQFF. The whole variable domain, remainder taken from reference TRBV9 and TRBJ2-1, is DSGVTQTPKHLITATGQRVTLRCSPRSGDLSVYWYQQSLDQGLQFLIQYYNGEERAKGNILERFSAQQFPDLHSELNLSSLELGDSALYFCASSVANSGVYNEQFFGPGTRLTVL.

This chain connects TRBV13 to TRBJ2-1; 7 nucleotides align to TRBD2. The CDR3 contains 16 residues. The trim removed 4 bases at V and 4 bases at J, leaving 10 bases unmatched. Germline CDR1 and CDR2: PRHDT and FYEKMQ (reference sequence). CDR3 amino acids: CASSSLGAGSYNEQFF. CDR3 nucleotide sequence: TGTGCCAGCAGCTCCCTGGGAGCGGGATCTTACAATGAGCAGTTCTTC.

V and J are TRBV4-1 and TRBJ2-3; D may be TRBD2 (6 bases). CDR1 and CDR2 (germline): MGHRA, YSYEKL. The CDR3 runs 15 residues. The V end was cut by 1 base, the J end by 4 bases, with 12 bases between. The DNA for the CDR3 is TGCGCCAGCAGCCAAGGACTAGTTGAGGCAGATACGCAGTATTTT. Its protein is CASSQGLVEADTQYF.

This clone was seen only once. The CDR3, as DNA: TGTGCCAGCTCACCAAGGGGGCTTGGACAGCCCCAGCATTTT. Amino acid sequence: CASSPRGLGQPQHF. V usage is TRBV18 and J usage is TRBJ1-5, with 7 bases matching TRBD1. This CDR3 region has 14 residues. Germline values: CDR1 KGHSH, CDR2 LQKENI. V gave up 2 bases and J gave up 7 bases; unmatched junction bases: 5. The full variable domain, in which reference TRBV18 and TRBJ1-5 provide the parts outside the CDR3, is NAGVMQNPRHLVRRRGQEARLRCSPMKGHSHVYWYRQLPEEGLKFMVYLQKENIIDESGMPKERFSAEFPKEGPSILRIQQVVRGDSAAYFCASSPRGLGQPQHFGDGTRLSIL.

This clone was picked up one time. The rearrangement uses TRBV13 and TRBJ1-1, with D perhaps matching TRBD1 (5 bases). Germline V lookup: CDR1 PRHDT, CDR2 FYEKMQ (reference sequence). V shed 2 bases and J shed 6 bases, with 16 bases lying between them. The CDR3 has 15 residues. CDR3 nucleotide sequence: TGTGCCAGCAGCTTAAGAGCCAGGGCGGGAGCTGAAGCTTTCTTT. Translated: CASSLRARAGAEAFF.